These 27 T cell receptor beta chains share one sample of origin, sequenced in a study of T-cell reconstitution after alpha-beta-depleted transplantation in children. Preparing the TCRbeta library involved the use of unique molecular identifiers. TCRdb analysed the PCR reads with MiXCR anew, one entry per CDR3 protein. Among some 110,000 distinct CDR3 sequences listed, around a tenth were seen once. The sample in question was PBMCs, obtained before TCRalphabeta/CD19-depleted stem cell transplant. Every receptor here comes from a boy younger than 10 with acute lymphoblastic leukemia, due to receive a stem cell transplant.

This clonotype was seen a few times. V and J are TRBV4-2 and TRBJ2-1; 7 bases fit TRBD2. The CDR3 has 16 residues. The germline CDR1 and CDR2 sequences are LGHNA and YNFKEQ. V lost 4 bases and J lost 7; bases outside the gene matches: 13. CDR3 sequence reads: CASSPLPGTTQNEQFF. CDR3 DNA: TGTGCCAGCAGCCCCCTTCCCGGGACTACCCAGAATGAGCAGTTCTTC.

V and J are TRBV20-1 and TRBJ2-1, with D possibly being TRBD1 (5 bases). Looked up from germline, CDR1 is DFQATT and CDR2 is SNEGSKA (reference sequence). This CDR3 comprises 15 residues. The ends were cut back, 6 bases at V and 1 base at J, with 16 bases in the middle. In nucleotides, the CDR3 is TGCAGTGCCAGGGCCCCAACAGAATCCTACAATGAGCAGTTCTTC. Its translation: CSARAPTESYNEQFF.

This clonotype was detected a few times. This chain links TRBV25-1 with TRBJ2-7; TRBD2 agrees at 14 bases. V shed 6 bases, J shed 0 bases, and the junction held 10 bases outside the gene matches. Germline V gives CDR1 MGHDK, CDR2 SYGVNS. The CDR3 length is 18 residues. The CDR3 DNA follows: TGTGCCAGCAGCACTGGGACTAGCGGGAGTTCGAGCTCCTACGAGCAGTACTTC. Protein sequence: CASSTGTSGSSSSYEQYF.

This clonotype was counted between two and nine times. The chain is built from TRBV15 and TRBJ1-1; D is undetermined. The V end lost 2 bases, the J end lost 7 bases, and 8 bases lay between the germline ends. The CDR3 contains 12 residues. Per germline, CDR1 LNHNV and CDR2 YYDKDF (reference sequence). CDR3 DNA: TGTGCCACCAGCAGATTCACCGGTGAAGCTTTCTTT. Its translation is CATSRFTGEAFF. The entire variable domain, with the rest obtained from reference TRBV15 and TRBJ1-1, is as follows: DAMVIQNPRYQVTQFGKPVTLSCSQTLNHNVMYWYQQKSSQAPKLLFHYYDKDFNNEADTPDNFQSRRPNTSFCFLDIRSPGLGDTAMYLCATSRFTGEAFFGQGTRLTVV.

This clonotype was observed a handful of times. The CDR3 sequence: CASTLLWGEMNTEAFF. The CDR3, as DNA: TGCGCCAGCACCCTCCTTTGGGGGGAAATGAACACTGAAGCTTTCTTT. The J gene is TRBJ1-1, the V gene TRBV5-1; perhaps TRBD1 as D (5 bases). Germline V lookup: CDR1 SGHRS, CDR2 YFSETQ. This CDR3 comprises 16 residues. V lost 6 bases and J 0 bases, leaving 18 bases between the germline ends.

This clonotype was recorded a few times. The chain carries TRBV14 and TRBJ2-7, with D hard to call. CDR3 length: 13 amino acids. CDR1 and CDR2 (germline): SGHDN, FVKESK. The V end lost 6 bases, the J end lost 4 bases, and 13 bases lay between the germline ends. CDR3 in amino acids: CASSRQAYYEQYF. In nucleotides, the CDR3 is TGTGCCAGCAGTAGGCAGGCCTATTACGAGCAGTACTTC. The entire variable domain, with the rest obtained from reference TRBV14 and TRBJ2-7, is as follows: EAGVTQFPSHSVIEKGQTVTLRCDPISGHDNLYWYRRVMGKEIKFLLHFVKESKQDESGMPNNRFLAERTGGTYSTLKVQPAELEDSGVYFCASSRQAYYEQYFGPGTRLTVT.

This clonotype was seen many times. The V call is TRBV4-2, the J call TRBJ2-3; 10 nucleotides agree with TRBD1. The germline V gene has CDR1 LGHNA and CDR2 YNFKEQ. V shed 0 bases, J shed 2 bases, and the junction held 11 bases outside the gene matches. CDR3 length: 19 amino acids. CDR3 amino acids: CASSQDQGQGYLHTDTQYF. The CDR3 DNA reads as TGTGCCAGCAGCCAAGATCAGGGACAGGGGTATCTTCACACAGATACGCAGTATTTT.

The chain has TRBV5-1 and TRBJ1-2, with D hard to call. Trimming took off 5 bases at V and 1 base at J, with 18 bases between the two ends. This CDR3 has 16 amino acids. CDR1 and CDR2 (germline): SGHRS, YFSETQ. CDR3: CASRAGTADINYGYTF. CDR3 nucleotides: TGCGCCAGCAGGGCGGGAACAGCGGATATTAACTATGGCTACACCTTC.

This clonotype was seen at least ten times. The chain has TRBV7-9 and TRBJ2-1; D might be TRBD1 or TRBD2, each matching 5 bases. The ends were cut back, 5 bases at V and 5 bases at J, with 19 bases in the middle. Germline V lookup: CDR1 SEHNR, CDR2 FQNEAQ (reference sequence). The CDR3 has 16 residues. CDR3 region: CASSLGSGTAHNEQFF. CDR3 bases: TGTGCCAGCAGCCTCGGATCCGGGACGGCTCACAATGAGCAGTTCTTC.

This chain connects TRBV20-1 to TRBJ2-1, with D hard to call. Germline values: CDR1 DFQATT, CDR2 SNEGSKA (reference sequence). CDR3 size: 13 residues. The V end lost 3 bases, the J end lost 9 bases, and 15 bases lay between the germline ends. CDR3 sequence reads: CSARTWWYGEQFF. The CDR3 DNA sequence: TGCAGTGCTAGGACGTGGTGGTATGGTGAGCAGTTCTTC.

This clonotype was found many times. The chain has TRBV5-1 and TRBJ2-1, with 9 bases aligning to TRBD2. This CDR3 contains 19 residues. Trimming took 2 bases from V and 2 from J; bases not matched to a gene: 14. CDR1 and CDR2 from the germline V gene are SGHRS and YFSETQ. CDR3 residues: CASSFPPSGTPYPYNEQFF. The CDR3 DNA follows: TGCGCCAGCAGCTTTCCTCCTAGCGGGACCCCATATCCCTACAATGAGCAGTTCTTC.

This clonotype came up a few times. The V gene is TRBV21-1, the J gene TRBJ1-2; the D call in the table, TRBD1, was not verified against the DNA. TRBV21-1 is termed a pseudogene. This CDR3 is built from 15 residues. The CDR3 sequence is CASSSLSGDDYGYTF. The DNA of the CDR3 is TGTGCCAGCAGCAGCCTTTCGGGGGATGACTATGGCTACACCTTC.

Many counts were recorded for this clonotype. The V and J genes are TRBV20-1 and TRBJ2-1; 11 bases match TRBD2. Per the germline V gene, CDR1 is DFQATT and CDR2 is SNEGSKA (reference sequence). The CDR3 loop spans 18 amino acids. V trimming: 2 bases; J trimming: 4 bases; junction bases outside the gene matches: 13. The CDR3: CSARPPRGTSGEYNEQFF. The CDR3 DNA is TGCAGTGCTAGACCTCCTCGAGGGACTAGCGGAGAGTACAATGAGCAGTTCTTC.

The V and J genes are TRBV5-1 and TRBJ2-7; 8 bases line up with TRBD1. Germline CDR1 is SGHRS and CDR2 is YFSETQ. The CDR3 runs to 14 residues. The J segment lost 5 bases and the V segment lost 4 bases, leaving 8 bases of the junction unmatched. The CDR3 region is CASSPDRDVHEQYF. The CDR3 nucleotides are TGCGCCAGCAGCCCGGACAGGGATGTCCACGAGCAGTACTTC.

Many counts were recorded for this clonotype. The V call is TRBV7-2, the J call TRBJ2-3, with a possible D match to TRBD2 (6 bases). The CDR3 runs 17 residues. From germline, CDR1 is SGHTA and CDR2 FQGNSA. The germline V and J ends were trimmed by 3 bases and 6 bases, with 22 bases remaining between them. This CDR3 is CASSFNPLTGRGDTQYF. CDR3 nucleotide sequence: TGTGCCAGCAGCTTTAATCCCCTTACGGGACGGGGGGATACGCAGTATTTT.

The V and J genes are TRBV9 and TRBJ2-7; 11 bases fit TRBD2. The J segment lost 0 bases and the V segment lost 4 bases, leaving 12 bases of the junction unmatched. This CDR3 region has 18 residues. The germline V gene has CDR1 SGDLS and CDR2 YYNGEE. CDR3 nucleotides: TGTGCCAGCAGCCCCCTCGGGACTAGCGGAGGCAGCTCCTACGAGCAGTACTTC. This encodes CASSPLGTSGGSSYEQYF.

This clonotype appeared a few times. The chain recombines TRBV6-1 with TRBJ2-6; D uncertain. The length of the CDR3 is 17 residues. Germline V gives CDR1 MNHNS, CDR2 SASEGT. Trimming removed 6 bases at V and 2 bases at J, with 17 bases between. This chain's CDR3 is CASRPDSVEPGANVLTF. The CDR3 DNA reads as TGTGCCAGCAGACCTGACTCGGTTGAGCCTGGGGCCAACGTCCTGACTTTC.

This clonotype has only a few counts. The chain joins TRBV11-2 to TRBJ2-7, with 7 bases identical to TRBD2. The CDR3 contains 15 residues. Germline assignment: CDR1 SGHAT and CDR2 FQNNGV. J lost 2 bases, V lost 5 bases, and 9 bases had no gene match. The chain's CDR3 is CASSGGGEGAYEQYF. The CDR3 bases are TGTGCCAGCAGCGGGGGGGGAGAAGGCGCCTACGAGCAGTACTTC.

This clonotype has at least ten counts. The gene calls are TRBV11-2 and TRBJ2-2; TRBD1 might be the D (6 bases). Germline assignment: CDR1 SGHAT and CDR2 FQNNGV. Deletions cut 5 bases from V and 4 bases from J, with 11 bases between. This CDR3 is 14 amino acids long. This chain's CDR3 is CASSAGVSTGELFF. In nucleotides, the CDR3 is TGTGCCAGCAGCGCAGGGGTTAGCACCGGGGAGCTGTTTTTT. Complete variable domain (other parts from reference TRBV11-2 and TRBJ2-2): EAGVAQSPRYKIIEKRQSVAFWCNPISGHATLYWYQQILGQGPKLLIQFQNNGVVDDSQLPKDRFSAERLKGVDSTLKIQPAKLEDSAVYLCASSAGVSTGELFFGEGSRLTVL.

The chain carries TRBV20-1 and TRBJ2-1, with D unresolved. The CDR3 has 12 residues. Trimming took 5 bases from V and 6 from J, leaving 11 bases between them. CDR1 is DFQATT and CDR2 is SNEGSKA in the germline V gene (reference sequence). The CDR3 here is CSAVPKTNEQFF. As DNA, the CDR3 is TGCAGTGCTGTCCCGAAAACCAATGAGCAGTTCTTC.

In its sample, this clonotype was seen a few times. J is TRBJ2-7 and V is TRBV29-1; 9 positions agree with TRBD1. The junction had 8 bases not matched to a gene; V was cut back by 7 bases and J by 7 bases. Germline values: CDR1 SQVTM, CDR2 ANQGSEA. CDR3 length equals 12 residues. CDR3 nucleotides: TGCAGCGCCGGGGACAGGGTGGGGGAGCAGTACTTC. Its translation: CSAGDRVGEQYF.

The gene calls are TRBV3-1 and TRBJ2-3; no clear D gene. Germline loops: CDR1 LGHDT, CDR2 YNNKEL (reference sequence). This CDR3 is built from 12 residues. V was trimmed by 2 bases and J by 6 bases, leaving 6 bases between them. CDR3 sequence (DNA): TGTGCCAGCAGCCAACCCGAGGATACGCAGTATTTT. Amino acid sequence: CASSQPEDTQYF.

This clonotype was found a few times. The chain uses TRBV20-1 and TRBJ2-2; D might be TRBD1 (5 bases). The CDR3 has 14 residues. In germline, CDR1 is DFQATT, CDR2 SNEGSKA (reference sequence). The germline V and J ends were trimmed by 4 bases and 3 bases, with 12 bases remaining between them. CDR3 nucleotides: TGCAGTGCTACCCGAGACAGTTACACCGGGGAGCTGTTTTTT. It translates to CSATRDSYTGELFF.

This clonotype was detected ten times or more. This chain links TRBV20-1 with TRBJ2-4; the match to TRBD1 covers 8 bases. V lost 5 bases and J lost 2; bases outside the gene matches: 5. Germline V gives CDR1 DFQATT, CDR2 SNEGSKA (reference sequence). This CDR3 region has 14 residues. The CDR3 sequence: CSASRTGPKNIQYF. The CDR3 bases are TGCAGTGCTTCACGGACAGGGCCCAAAAACATTCAGTACTTC.

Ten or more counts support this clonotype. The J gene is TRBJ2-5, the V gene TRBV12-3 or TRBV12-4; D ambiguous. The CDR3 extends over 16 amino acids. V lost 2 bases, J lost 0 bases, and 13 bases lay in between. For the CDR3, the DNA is TGTGCCAGCAGTTTAATTTTTAGCCGTAACCAAGAGACCCAGTACTTC. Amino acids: CASSLIFSRNQETQYF.

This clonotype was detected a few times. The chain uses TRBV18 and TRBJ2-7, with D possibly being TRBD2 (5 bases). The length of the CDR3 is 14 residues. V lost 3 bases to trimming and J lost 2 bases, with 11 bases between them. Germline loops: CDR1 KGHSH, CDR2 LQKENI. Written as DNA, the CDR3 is TGTGCCAGCTCACCCCGGGATTCTACCTACGAGCAGTACTTC. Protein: CASSPRDSTYEQYF.

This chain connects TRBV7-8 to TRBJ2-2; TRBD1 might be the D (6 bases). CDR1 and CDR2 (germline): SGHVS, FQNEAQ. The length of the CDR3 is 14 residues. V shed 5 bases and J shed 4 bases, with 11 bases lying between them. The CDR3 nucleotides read TGTGCCAGCAGCATTAACAGGGTCACCGGGGAGCTGTTTTTT. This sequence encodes CASSINRVTGELFF.